Presented here are 12 T cell receptor beta chains from one specimen sequenced in a study of blood T cell repertoires in COVID-19. The method was immunoSEQ multiplex PCR; TCRdb's version includes in-frame clones alone and lacks a portion of them. The profile shows tens of thousands of clones, roughly 74% of them singletons. The specimen was peripheral blood. The receptors were gathered from an elderly woman with acute or convalescent COVID-19.

The V and J genes are TRBV7-6 and TRBJ1-6, with D possibly matching TRBD1 (5 bases). Germline CDR1 and CDR2: SGHVS and FNYEAQ. CDR3 length: 14 residues. V lost 5 bases and J lost 10, with 15 bases in between. The CDR3 is CASSPRQGFSPLHF. The CDR3 bases are TGTGCCAGCAGCCCGAGGCAGGGTTTCTCACCCCTCCACTTT.

There are a few counts of this clone. J is TRBJ1-4 and V is TRBV28, with D possibly being TRBD1 (5 bases). Germline V gene sequence: CDR1 MDHEN, CDR2 SYDVKM. CDR3 length equals 15 residues. V dropped 5 bases and J dropped 8 bases, with 18 bases sitting between them. The CDR3 sequence is CASSTRWGEVEKLFF. DNA of the CDR3: TGTGCCAGCAGTACCCGGTGGGGGGAAGTCGAAAAACTGTTTTTT.

This clone was seen only a few times. The CDR3 sequence: CASLGQGAESYNEQFF. The CDR3 coding sequence is TGTGCCAGCCTGGGACAGGGGGCCGAATCCTACAATGAGCAGTTCTTC. The chain is built from TRBV7-8 and TRBJ2-1, with TRBD1 matching over 12 bases. CDR3 length equals 16 residues. The germline CDR1 and CDR2 sequences are SGHVS and FQNEAQ. V gave up 8 bases and J gave up 1 base; unmatched junction bases: 6.

J is TRBJ2-7 and V is TRBV2, with TRBD1 as a possible D gene (5 bases). V dropped 6 bases and J dropped 1 base, with 16 bases sitting between them. CDR1 is SNHLY and CDR2 is FYNNEI in the germline V gene. The CDR3 is made up of 15 amino acids. This chain's CDR3 is CASSPRRARSYEQYF. The CDR3 DNA is TGTGCCAGCAGCCCCCGCAGGGCCCGTTCCTACGAGCAGTACTTC. Full variable domain (rest looked up from reference TRBV2 and TRBJ2-7): EPEVTQTPSHQVTQMGQEVILRCVPISNHLYFYWYRQILGQKVEFLVSFYNNEISEKSEIFDDQFSVERPDGSNFTLKIRSTKLEDSAMYFCASSPRRARSYEQYFGPGTRLTVT.

Only a few counts were recorded for this clone. V and J are TRBV7-9 and TRBJ2-7, with TRBD1 matching 9 bases. The V gene's germline CDR1 is SEHNR and CDR2 FQNEAQ (reference sequence). This CDR3 is 14 amino acids long. V dropped 5 bases and J dropped 4; count of bases not matched to a gene: 6. The CDR3 nucleotides are TGTGCCAGCAGCGACACGGGACAGGGATACGAGCAGTACTTC. Encoded protein: CASSDTGQGYEQYF.

This clone has a handful of counts. The gene calls are TRBV13 and TRBJ2-7; weak D call: TRBD1 (5 bases). Looked up from germline, CDR1 is PRHDT and CDR2 is FYEKMQ (reference sequence). CDR3 length equals 14 residues. V was cut by 4 bases and J by 2 bases, with 12 bases left in between. This CDR3 reads CASSSPDNAYEQYF. As DNA, the CDR3 is TGTGCCAGCAGCTCGCCGGACAATGCCTACGAGCAGTACTTC.

This clone was counted a single time. The chain couples TRBV7-3 to TRBJ2-2; 9 positions match TRBD1. V lost 4 bases and J lost 0; bases outside the gene matches: 3. Germline CDR1 is SGHTA and CDR2 is FQGTGA. The CDR3 consists of 16 residues. CDR3 nucleotide sequence: TGTGCCAGCAGCTCACAGGGGGCCTCGAACACCGGGGAGCTGTTTTTT. This gives the protein CASSSQGASNTGELFF. The full variable domain, its missing parts supplied by reference TRBV7-3 and TRBJ2-2, is GAGVSQTPSNKVTEKGKYVELRCDPISGHTALYWYRQSLGQGPEFLIYFQGTGAADDSGLPNDRFFAVRPEGSVSTLKIQRTERGDSAVYLCASSSQGASNTGELFFGEGSRLTVL.

The J gene is TRBJ2-7, the V gene TRBV30; the D gene is possibly TRBD1 (5 bases). CDR1 and CDR2 (germline): GTSNPN, SVGIG (reference sequence). V lost 3 bases and J lost 3, with 9 bases in between. The CDR3 spans 12 residues. Here the CDR3 DNA reads TGTGCCTGGAGCGCCAGGGTCTACGAGCAGTACTTC. This codes for CAWSARVYEQYF.

The chain uses TRBV19 and TRBJ2-7, with 7 positions matching TRBD1. The V gene end was trimmed by 4 bases and the J gene end by 6 bases; junction bases not matched to a gene: 6. Germline CDR1 and CDR2: LNHDA and SQIVND (reference sequence). This CDR3 is built from 13 residues. The CDR3 protein is CASSNRQGSEQYF. As DNA, the CDR3 is TGTGCCAGTAGTAATCGACAGGGCAGCGAGCAGTACTTC.

The chain is built from TRBV4-3 and TRBJ2-3, with 7 bases aligning to TRBD2. Germline-derived CDR1 and CDR2 are LGHNA and YSLEER. The CDR3 extends over 16 amino acids. The ends lost 3 bases at V and 0 bases at J; junction bases unmatched: 6. In DNA form, the CDR3 reads TGCGCCAGCAGCCACCAAGCGGGGACTAGCACAGATACGCAGTATTTT. The encoded protein is CASSHQAGTSTDTQYF.

The V gene is TRBV5-6, the J gene TRBJ1-2; perhaps TRBD1 as D (5 bases). The ends were cut back, 0 bases at V and 5 bases at J, with 11 bases in the middle. CDR1 and CDR2 from the germline V gene are SGHDT and YYEEEE. This CDR3 contains 14 residues. The CDR3: CASSLVVGVYGYTF. In DNA, the CDR3 is TGTGCCAGCAGCTTGGTGGTAGGGGTGTATGGCTACACCTTC.

V and J are TRBV6-2 or TRBV6-3 and TRBJ2-7; 12 nucleotides agree with TRBD2. CDR1 MNHEY and CDR2 SVGEGT come from the germline V gene. J was trimmed by 4 bases and V by 2 bases; bases with no gene match: 6. The CDR3 contains 16 residues. DNA of the CDR3: TGTGCCAGCAGTTACAAGACTAGCGGGAGAGTGTACGAGCAGTACTTC. Its translation is CASSYKTSGRVYEQYF.